This T cell receptor beta chain originates from a study of CD8+CD57+ T cells in acquired aplastic anemia. Both TCR beta VDJ combination and CDR3 sequence profiling were carried out. Genomic DNA was the template for this profiling. One entry per CDR3 protein results from TCRdb running MiXCR on the reads. The sample includes roughly 280,000 distinct CDR3 sequences, about three fifths of them seen just once. For sequencing, patients were chosen who had shown expansion of CD8+CD57+ cells by flow cytometry. Therapy had not been given to patients before blood sampling. General study points: Almost 30 CD8+ CDR3 sequences occurred in both the patients and the controls. In CD8+ cells, Simpson's diversity showed no significant difference between patients and controls.

This CDR3 spans 13 amino acids. Germline CDR1 reads DFQATT; CDR2 reads SNEGSKA (reference sequence). A word on this clonotype: The antigen remains unidentified.

V and J are TRBV20-1 and TRBJ1-5; TRBD1 is a possible D gene (6 bases). Sequencing input: sorted CD4+, CD8+, or CD8+CD57+ T cells (not recorded which) from PBMCs. The clonotype was recovered from a human donor with aplastic anemia. CDR3 region: CRTEQGGNQPQHF. CDR3 coding DNA: TGCAGGACCGAACAGGGAGGCAATCAGCCCCAGCATTTT.